The source of this T cell receptor beta chain is a study of T-cell reconstitution after alpha-beta-depleted transplantation in children. Unique molecular identifiers were incorporated when the TCRbeta library was constructed. TCRdb redid the calling of the PCR reads with MiXCR, one entry per CDR3 protein. The sample carries some 350,000 distinct CDR3 sequences, about a sixth recorded once. V lost 1 base, J lost 2 bases, and 12 bases lay in between. The CDR3 has 16 residues. Looked up from germline, CDR1 is MGHRA and CDR2 is YSYEKL. This TCR was sampled from a male patient aged 2-9 years who had a stem cell transplant for acute lymphoblastic leukemia, so the T cells may come from the graft donor. The input for sequencing was PBMCs, mostly from graft donor cells, taken 360 days after TCRalphabeta/CD19-depleted stem cell transplant. The J gene is TRBJ2-1, the V gene TRBV4-1, with D tentatively TRBD2 (6 bases). This CDR3 reads CASSQGGRGTYNEQFF. The CDR3 coding sequence is TGCGCCAGCAGCCAAGGGGGACGGGGGACCTACAATGAGCAGTTCTTC.